This TCR beta chain was retrieved from a study of monozygotic twins with inflammatory bowel disease (dated by TCRdb to about 2019). Regarding the complete study: The complete study included around 30 monozygotic twin pairs: 19 IBD-discordant Danish pairs and nine German pairs, of which four were IBD-concordant and five were IBD-discordant. The search for disease-associated traits relied mainly on comparing IBD patients with their genetically identical healthy co-twins within discordant pairs. Each individual had, on average, about 151 000 unique TCRalpha sequences and 181 000 unique TCRbeta sequences available for analysis. Broader findings and caveats from the paper: Distinction between different T cell subtypes could not be achieved in the analysis. IBD patients shared fewer clonotypes with other individuals than healthy twins did, most markedly in patients showing signs of disease activity. Because patients received different immunosuppressive treatments, the repertoires may have picked up extra background noise and variability between individuals. The results gave no support for a single strong signal or clonotype linked to IBD. TCRbeta repertoire diversity, by inverse Simpson index, was decreased in IBD patients compared with their healthy co-twins. Concordant and discordant twins showed no difference in repertoire similarity, possibly because of limited statistical power.

The CDR3 holds 13 amino acids from the cysteine to the phenylalanine. The DNA is unrecorded. From the germline V gene (reference sequence), CDR1 is SEHNR and CDR2 is FQNEAQ. Of note for this clonotype: Its cognate antigen has yet to be identified.

Libraries were constructed by 5' RACE. For each TCR library, roughly 3,600 ng of total RNA was used. For each sample, cDNA synthesis was carried out in eight separate reactions using SMARTScribe reverse transcriptase. Unique molecular identifiers containing a 6-nucleotide sample barcode were introduced through template switching during cDNA synthesis. Two nested PCRs of about 16 and 10 cycles amplified the TCRalpha and TCRbeta cDNA, and bead purification followed each PCR. Before amplification, cDNA was treated with uracil DNA-glycosylase and purified using the QIAquick PCR purification kit. In the second PCR, Illumina TruSeq-compatible adapters and sample-specific barcodes were added. Library quality and concentration were checked on TapeStation and Qubit, and libraries were pooled at about 5 ng each. Sequencing of pooled libraries was carried out on an Illumina HiSeq2500 single-index Rapid Run using 2 x 100 bp reads and custom sequencing primers. From the authors' description of their analysis: UMI-based consensus assembly with MiGEC version 1.2.6 was used to correct PCR and sequencing errors. MiXCR version 2.1.1 was used for V(D)J alignment, clonotype assembly and CDR3 extraction. To normalise gene usage, clonotype sharing and MAIT/NKT TCR abundance, the top 1000, 10 000 and 20 000 clonotypes in each sample were analysed. After downsampling to 27 000 UMIs, diversity was calculated as the inverse Simpson index using the vegan R package. Paired Mann-Whitney U tests were applied to discordant twin pairs, and Benjamini-Hochberg correction was used for multiple testing. Following reprocessing of the reads by TCRdb, the data hold one row per CDR3 protein sequence and no DNA is available. The V and J calls were determined by TCRdb, not by the authors. Per the sample table, the count is about 93,000 distinct CDR3 sequences. The ten largest clonotypes hold 7.4% of the sample.

An approximately 2.5 ml peripheral blood sample was drawn into PAXgene tubes per donor and stored at -80°C. Without T cell sorting, total RNA was isolated from whole blood using the PAXgene blood miRNA kit on an automated QIAcube. Peripheral blood from monozygotic twin pairs who were concordant or discordant for inflammatory bowel disease underwent deep TCRalpha and TCRbeta repertoire profiling using unique molecular barcoding. Smoking habits were recorded for all twin pairs, and individuals were classified as current, former or never smokers. This TCR was sampled from a human donor with ulcerative colitis or Crohn's disease, or a healthy co-twin of an affected twin (not recorded which). Sequenced input: blood. The rearrangement combines TRBV7-9 with TRBJ1-1. The CDR3 is CASCLSANTEAFF.